The 6 T cell receptor beta chains below all came from one sample that was sequenced in a study of human T cells and chemical hapten exposure. Time point meaning: patch test 1, 2 weeks after DPC sensitization. Treatment noted: therapeutic diphenylcyclopropenone sensitization with weekly scalp DPC. TCRdb re-called the RACE reads with MiXCR, one entry per CDR3 protein. Of about 49,000 distinct CDR3 sequences in the sample, around 9% were seen once. The sample was whole blood, taken in connection with sensitization to the hapten diphenylcyclopropenone (DPC). These receptors all come from a woman aged 45-65 years with alopecia areata. Some clones in this sample may be carry-over from other donors' samples.

V and J are TRBV2 and TRBJ2-2; the D gene is possibly TRBD1 (5 bases). CDR1 and CDR2 (germline): SNHLY, FYNNEI. V shed 4 bases and J shed 0 bases, with 9 bases lying between them. The CDR3 consists of 15 residues. CDR3 amino acids: CASSVRTTNTGELFF. The CDR3 nucleotides are TGTGCCAGCAGTGTTCGGACAACGAACACCGGGGAGCTGTTTTTT.

This clonotype was counted ten times or more. DNA for the CDR3: TGTGCCAGCAAGGTGAACACTGAAGCTTTCTTT. This codes for CASKVNTEAFF. This rearrangement joins TRBV28 to TRBJ1-1; the D is unclear. Germline CDR1 MDHEN, CDR2 SYDVKM. Trimming left V 7 bases short and J 0 bases short, with 3 bases between. The CDR3 loop spans 11 amino acids.

The rearrangement joins TRBV4-1 to TRBJ2-1; 9 bases agree with TRBD2. V was pared by 6 bases and J by 0 bases, with 3 bases of the junction left unmatched. Germline CDR1 is MGHRA and CDR2 is YSYEKL. This CDR3 is 15 amino acids long. The CDR3 DNA reads TGCGCCAGCAGTCGTAGCGGGGGCTCCTACAATGAGCAGTTCTTC. Its protein is CASSRSGGSYNEQFF.

This clonotype has ten or more counts. The chain joins TRBV4-1 to TRBJ1-2; D unclear. V dropped 4 bases and J dropped 3 bases, with 12 bases sitting between them. The CDR3 totals 14 residues. CDR1 and CDR2 (germline): MGHRA, YSYEKL. As DNA, the CDR3 is TGCGCCAGCAGCCGGTCGTATTCGGACTATGGCTACACCTTC. Its translation is CASSRSYSDYGYTF.

The rearrangement uses TRBV21-1 and TRBJ2-7; TRBD1 is taken as the D call from the table, unchecked against the DNA. TRBV21-1 is a pseudogene locus. This CDR3 comprises 17 residues. CDR3 DNA sequence: TGTGCCAGCAGAAAGAGGCTGGGGGCGGTCGAATCCTACGAGCAGTACTTC. Its protein product is CASRKRLGAVESYEQYF.

This clonotype was counted at least ten times. The chain links TRBV7-8 to TRBJ1-1; D ambiguous. This CDR3 has 18 residues. The germline V gene has CDR1 SGHVS and CDR2 FQNEAQ. V lost 6 bases, J lost 3 bases, and 26 bases lay in between. The chain's CDR3 is CASRVFRRGASKDTEAFF. CDR3 coding DNA: TGTGCCAGCAGGGTCTTTCGGCGGGGAGCAAGTAAGGACACTGAAGCTTTCTTT.